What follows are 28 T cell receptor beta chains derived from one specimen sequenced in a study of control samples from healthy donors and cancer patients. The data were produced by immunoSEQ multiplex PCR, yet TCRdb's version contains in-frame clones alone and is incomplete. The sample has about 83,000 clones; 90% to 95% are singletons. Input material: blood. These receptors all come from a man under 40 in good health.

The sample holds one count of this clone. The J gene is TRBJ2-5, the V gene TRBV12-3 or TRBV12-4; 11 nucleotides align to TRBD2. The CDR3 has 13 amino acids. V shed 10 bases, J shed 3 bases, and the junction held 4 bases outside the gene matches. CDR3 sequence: CAISTSGKETQYF. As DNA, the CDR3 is TGTGCCATCTCGACTAGCGGGAAAGAGACCCAGTACTTC.

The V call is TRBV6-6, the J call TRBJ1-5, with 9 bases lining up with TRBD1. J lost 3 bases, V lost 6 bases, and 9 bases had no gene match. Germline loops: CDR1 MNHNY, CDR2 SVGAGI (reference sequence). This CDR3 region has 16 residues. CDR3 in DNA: TGTGCCAGCAGACCCCCCGGGACAGGGAACAATCAGCCCCAGCATTTT. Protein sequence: CASRPPGTGNNQPQHF.

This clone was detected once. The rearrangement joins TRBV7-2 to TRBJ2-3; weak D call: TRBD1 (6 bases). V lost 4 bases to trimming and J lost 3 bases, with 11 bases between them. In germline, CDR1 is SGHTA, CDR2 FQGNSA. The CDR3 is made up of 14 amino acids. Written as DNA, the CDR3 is TGTGCCAGCAGCTCAGAAAGGGGGACAGATACGCAGTATTTT. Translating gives CASSSERGTDTQYF. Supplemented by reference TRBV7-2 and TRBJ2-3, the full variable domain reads GAGVSQSPSNKVTEKGKDVELRCDPISGHTALYWYRQSLGQGLEFLIYFQGNSAPDKSGLPSDRFSAERTGGSVSTLTIQRTQQEDSAVYLCASSSERGTDTQYFGPGTRLTVL.

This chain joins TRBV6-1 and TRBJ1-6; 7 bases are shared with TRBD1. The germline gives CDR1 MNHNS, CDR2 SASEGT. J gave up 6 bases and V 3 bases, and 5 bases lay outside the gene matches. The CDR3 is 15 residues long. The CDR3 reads CASSDIGGLNSPLHF. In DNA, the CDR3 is TGTGCCAGCAGTGATATAGGGGGCCTTAATTCACCCCTCCACTTT.

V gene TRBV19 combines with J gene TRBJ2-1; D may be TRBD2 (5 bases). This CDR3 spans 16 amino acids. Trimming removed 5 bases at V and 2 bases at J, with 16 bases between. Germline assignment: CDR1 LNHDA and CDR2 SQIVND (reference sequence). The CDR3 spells CASSSPPGRPYNEQFF. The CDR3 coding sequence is TGTGCCAGTAGTTCCCCCCCGGGGAGACCCTACAATGAGCAGTTCTTC.

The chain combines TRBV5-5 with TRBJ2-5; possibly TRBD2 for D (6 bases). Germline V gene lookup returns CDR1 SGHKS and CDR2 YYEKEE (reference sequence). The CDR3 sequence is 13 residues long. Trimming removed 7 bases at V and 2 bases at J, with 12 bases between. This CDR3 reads CASDRAGQETQYF. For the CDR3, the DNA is TGTGCCAGCGACCGCGCGGGACAAGAGACCCAGTACTTC.

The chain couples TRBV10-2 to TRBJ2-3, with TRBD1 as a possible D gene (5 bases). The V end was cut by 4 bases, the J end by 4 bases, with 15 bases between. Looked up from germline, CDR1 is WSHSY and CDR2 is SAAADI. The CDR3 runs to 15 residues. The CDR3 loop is CASSGRVTGADTQYF. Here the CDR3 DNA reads TGCGCCAGCAGTGGTCGTGTTACAGGTGCAGATACGCAGTATTTT.

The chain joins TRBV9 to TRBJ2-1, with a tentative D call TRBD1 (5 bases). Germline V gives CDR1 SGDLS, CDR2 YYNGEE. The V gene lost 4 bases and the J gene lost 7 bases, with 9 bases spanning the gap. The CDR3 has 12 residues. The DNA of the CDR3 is TGTGCCAGCAGCCCCCAGGGTAATGAGCAGTTCTTC. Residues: CASSPQGNEQFF.

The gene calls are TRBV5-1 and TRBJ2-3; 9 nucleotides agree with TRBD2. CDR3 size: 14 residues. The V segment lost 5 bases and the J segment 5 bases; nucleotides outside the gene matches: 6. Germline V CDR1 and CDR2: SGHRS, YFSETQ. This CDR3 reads CASRPSGGRDTQYF. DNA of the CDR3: TGCGCCAGCAGGCCAAGCGGGGGGAGAGATACGCAGTATTTT. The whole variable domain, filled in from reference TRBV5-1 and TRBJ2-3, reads KAGVTQTPRYLIKTRGQQVTLSCSPISGHRSVSWYQQTPGQGLQFLFEYFSETQRNKGNFPGRFSGRQFSNSRSEMNVSTLELGDSALYLCASRPSGGRDTQYFGPGTRLTVL.

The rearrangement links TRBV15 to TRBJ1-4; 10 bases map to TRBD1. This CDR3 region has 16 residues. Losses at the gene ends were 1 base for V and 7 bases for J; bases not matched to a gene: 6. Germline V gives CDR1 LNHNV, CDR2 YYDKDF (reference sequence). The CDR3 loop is CATSRGDRGGGEKLFF. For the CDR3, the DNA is TGTGCCACCAGCAGAGGGGACAGGGGAGGAGGTGAAAAACTGTTTTTT.

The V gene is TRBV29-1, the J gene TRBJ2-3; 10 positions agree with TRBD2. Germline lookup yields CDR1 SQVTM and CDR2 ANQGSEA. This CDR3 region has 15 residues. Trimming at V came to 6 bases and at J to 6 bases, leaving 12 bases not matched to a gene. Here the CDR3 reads CSVKREGRGLDTQYF. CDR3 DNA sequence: TGCAGCGTAAAGCGGGAGGGCCGTGGGTTGGATACGCAGTATTTT.

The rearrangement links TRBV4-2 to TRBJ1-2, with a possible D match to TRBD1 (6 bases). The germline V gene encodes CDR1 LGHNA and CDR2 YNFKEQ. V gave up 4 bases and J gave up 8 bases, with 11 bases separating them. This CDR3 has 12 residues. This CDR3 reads CASSLEGGGYTF. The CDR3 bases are TGTGCCAGCAGCCTAGAGGGGGGAGGCTACACCTTC.

The chain's CDR3 is CASRPNRGLLEQYF. The DNA of the CDR3 is TGTGCCAGCAGACCCAACAGGGGGCTCCTCGAGCAGTACTTC. This rearrangement joins TRBV6-5 to TRBJ2-7; 9 nucleotides align to TRBD1. Germline V CDR1 and CDR2: MNHEY, SVGAGI. V gave up 6 bases and J gave up 6 bases; unmatched junction bases: 9. The CDR3 covers 14 residues.

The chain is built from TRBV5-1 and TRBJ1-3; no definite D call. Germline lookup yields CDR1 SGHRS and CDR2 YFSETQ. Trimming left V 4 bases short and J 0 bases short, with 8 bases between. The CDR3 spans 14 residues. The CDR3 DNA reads TGCGCCAGCAGCCTCGACGGCTCTGGAAACACCATATATTTT. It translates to CASSLDGSGNTIYF.

The CDR3 DNA follows: TGTGCCAGCAGCTTGAGGGTTGGGGGTCCCGGGGAGCTGTTTTTT. Translation: CASSLRVGGPGELFF. This chain connects TRBV5-4 to TRBJ2-2, with D perhaps TRBD1 or TRBD2 (5 bases each). V lost 1 base, J lost 6 bases, and 13 bases lay in between. The CDR3 runs 15 residues. Germline V gene data show CDR1 as SGHNT and CDR2 as YYREEE (reference sequence). Looking up the rest from reference TRBV5-4 and TRBJ2-2 gives the full variable domain: ETGVTQSPTHLIKTRGQQVTLRCSSQSGHNTVSWYQQALGQGPQFIFQYYREEENGRGNFPPRFSGLQFPNYSSELNVNALELDDSALYLCASSLRVGGPGELFFGEGSRLTVL.

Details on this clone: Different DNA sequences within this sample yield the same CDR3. The CDR3 bases are TGTGCCAGCAGTTTAGGGGCCTACGAGCAGTACTTC. It is translated as CASSLGAYEQYF. The V call is TRBV12-3 or TRBV12-4, the J call TRBJ2-7; D unclear. Trimming removed 1 base from V and 2 bases from J, with 3 bases in between. The CDR3 has 12 amino acids.

The chain's CDR3 is CAWTRDRRGNEQFF. CDR3 DNA sequence: TGTGCCTGGACTAGGGACAGGCGGGGCAATGAGCAGTTCTTC. The V call is TRBV30, the J call TRBJ2-1, with TRBD1 identical over 8 bases. CDR3 length: 14 residues. Trimming removed 4 bases from V and 6 bases from J; junction bases left unmatched: 8. CDR1 is GTSNPN, CDR2 SVGIG, per germline (reference sequence).

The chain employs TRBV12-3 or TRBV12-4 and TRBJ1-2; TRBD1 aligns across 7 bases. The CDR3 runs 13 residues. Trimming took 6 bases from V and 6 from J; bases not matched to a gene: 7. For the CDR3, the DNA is TGTGCCAGCAGGCTTGACAGGGCCCATGGCTACACCTTC. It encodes CASRLDRAHGYTF.

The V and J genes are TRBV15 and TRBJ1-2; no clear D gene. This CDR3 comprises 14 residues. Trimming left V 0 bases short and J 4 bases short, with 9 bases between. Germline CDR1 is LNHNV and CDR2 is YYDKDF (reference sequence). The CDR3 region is CATSRDLPSYGYTF. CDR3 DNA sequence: TGTGCCACCAGCAGAGACCTCCCTAGCTATGGCTACACCTTC.

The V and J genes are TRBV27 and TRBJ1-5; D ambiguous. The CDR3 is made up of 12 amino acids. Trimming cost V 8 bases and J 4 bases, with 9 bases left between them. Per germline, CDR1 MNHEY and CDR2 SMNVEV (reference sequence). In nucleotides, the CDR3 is TGTGCCAGCGGACGGGAAAATCAGCCCCAGCATTTT. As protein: CASGRENQPQHF.

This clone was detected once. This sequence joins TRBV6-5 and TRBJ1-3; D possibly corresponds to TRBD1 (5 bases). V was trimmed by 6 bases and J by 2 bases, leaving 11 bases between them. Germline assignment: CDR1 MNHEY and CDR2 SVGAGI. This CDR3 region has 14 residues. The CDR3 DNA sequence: TGTGCCAGCAGAAAAGGGACTGCTGGAAACACCATATATTTT. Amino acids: CASRKGTAGNTIYF.

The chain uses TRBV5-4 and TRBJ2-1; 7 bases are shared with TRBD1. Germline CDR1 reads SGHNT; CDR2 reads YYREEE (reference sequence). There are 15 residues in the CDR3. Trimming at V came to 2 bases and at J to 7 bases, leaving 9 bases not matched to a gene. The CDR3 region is CASSLDRESWNEQFF. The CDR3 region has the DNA TGTGCCAGCAGCTTAGACAGGGAGAGTTGGAATGAGCAGTTCTTC.

CDR3 amino acids: CASSPSGRTEAFF. As DNA, the CDR3 is TGTGCCAGCTCACCTTCAGGTAGGACTGAAGCTTTCTTT. The gene calls are TRBV18 and TRBJ1-1; D not certain. CDR3 size: 13 residues. Germline values: CDR1 KGHSH, CDR2 LQKENI. Trimming left V 3 bases short and J 5 bases short, with 10 bases between.

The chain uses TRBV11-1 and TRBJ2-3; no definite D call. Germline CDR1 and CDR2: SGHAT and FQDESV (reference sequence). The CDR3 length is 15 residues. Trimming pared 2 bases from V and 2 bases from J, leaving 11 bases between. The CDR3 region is CASSLQATSTDTQYF. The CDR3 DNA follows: TGTGCCAGCAGCTTACAGGCAACCTCCACAGATACGCAGTATTTT.

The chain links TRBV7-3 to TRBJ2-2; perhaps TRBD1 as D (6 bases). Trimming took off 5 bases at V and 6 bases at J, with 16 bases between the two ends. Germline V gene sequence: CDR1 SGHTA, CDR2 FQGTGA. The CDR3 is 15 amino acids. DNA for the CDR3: TGTGCCAGCAGCCGCTCCGGGACACCACCCGGGGAGCTGTTTTTT. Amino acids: CASSRSGTPPGELFF.

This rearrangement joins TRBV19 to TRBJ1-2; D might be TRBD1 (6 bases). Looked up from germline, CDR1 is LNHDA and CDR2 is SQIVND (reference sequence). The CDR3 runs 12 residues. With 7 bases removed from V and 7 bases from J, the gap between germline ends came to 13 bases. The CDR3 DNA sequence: TGTGCCAGTATTCCAGGGGAGCGTGGCTACACCTTC. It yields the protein CASIPGERGYTF.

CDR3: CASSLGQSMGNYGYTF. CDR3 DNA: TGTGCCAGCAGCTTAGGACAGTCTATGGGTAACTATGGCTACACCTTC. V gene TRBV7-2 combines with J gene TRBJ1-2; D perhaps matches TRBD1 (5 bases). The CDR3 is 16 amino acids. The V end lost 1 base, the J end lost 1 base, and 13 bases lay between the germline ends. The germline gives CDR1 SGHTA, CDR2 FQGNSA.

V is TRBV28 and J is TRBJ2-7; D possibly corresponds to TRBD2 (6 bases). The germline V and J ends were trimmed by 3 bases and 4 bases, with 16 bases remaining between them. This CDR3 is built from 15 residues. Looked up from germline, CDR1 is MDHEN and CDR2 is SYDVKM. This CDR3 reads CASSFLFGEVYEQYF. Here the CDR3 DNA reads TGTGCCAGCAGTTTTCTTTTCGGGGAGGTTTACGAGCAGTACTTC.